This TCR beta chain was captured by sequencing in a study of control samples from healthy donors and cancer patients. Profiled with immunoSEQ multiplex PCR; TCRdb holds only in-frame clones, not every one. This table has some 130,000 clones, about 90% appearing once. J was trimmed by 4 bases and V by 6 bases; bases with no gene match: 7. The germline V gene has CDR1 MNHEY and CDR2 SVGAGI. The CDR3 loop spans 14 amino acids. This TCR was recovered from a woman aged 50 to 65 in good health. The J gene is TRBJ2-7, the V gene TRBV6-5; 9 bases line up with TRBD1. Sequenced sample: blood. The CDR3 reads CASSPTGGNYEQYF. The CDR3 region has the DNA TGTGCCAGCAGCCCGACAGGGGGTAATTACGAGCAGTACTTC.